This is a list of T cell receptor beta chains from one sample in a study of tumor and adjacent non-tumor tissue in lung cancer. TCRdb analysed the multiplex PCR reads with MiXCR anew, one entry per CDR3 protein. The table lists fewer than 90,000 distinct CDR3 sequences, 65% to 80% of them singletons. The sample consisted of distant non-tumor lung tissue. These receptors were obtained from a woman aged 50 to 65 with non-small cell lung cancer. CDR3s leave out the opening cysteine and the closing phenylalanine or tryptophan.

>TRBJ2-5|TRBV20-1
SANRGNKQETQY
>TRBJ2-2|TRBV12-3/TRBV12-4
ASSAGTGLTGELF
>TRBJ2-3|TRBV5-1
VSSLGGRAEEDTQY
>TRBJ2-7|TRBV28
ATSNSGRREYY
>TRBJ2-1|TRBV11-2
TSTVSGICNERF
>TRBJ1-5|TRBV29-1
SVELGRGVDQPQH
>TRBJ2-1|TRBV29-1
SVEDGEEWSSYKEQF
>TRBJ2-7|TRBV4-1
ASSYPGMNSYEQY
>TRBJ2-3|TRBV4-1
ASRHDTSTDMQY
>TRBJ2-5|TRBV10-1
ASSESVQGQNQY
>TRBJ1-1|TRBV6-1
VSSVHNTEAF
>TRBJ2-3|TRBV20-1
SAQAGADTDTQY
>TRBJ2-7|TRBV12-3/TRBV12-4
ADRGQAYEQY
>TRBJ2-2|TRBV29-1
SVMTSGREGTGELF
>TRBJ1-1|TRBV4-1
ASSHRGTGGFSDEAL
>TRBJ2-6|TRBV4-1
ASSQVGLRDRTGTNVLT